This T cell receptor beta chain was recovered during a study of control samples from healthy donors and cancer patients. The germline CDR1 and CDR2 sequences are MNHEY and SMNVEV (reference sequence). This CDR3 is built from 18 residues. The V and J ends lost 0 bases and 3 bases respectively, with 21 bases between them. TCRdb keeps only in-frame clones here, not all; method: immunoSEQ multiplex PCR. The sample comprises 60,000 to 65,000 clones, about 82% of which are singletons, and 4.5% to 6% rests with the top ten. J is TRBJ2-7 and V is TRBV27; TRBD1 or TRBD2 may be the D gene (5 bases each). The clonotype comes from a man aged 35 to 55 in good health. The sequencing input was blood. CDR3 coding DNA: TGTGCCAGCAGTTTATCCATGGTAAATCCGGGACGGGGCTACGAGCAGTACTTC. Translation gives CASSLSMVNPGRGYEQYF.